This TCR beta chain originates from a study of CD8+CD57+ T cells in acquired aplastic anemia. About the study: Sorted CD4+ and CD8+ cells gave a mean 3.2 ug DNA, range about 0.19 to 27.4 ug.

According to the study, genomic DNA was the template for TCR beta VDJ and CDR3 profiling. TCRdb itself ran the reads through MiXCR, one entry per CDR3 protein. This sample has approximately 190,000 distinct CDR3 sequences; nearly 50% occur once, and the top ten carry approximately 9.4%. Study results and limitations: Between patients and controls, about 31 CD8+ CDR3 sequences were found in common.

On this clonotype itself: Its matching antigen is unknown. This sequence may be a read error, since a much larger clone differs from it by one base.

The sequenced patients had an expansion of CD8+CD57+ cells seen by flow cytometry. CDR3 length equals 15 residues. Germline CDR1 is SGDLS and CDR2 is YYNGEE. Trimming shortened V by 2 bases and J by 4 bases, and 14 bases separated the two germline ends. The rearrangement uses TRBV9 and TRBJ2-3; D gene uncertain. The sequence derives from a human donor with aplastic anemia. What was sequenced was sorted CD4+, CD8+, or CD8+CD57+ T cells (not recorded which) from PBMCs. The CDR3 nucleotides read TGTGCCAGCAGCGTGATGGTAATATCCGCAGATACGCAGTATTTT. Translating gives CASSVMVISADTQYF.